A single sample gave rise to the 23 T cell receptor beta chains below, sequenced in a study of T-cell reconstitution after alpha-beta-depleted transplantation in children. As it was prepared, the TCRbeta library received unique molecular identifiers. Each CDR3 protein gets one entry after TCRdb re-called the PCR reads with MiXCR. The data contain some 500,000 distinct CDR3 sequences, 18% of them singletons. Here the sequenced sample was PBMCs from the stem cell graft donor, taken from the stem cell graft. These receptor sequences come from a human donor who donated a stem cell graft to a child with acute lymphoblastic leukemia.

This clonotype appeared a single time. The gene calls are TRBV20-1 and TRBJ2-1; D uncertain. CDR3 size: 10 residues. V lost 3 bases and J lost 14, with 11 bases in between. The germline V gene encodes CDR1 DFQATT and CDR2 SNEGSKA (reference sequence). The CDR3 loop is CSASRPPEFF. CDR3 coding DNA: TGCAGTGCTAGCCGACCCCCAGAGTTCTTC.

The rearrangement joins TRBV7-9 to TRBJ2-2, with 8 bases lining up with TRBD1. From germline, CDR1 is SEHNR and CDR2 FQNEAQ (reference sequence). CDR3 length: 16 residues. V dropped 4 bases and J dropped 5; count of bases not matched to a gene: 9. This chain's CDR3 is CASSSPRTGITGELFF. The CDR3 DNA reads TGTGCCAGCAGCTCTCCTAGGACAGGGATAACCGGGGAGCTGTTTTTT.

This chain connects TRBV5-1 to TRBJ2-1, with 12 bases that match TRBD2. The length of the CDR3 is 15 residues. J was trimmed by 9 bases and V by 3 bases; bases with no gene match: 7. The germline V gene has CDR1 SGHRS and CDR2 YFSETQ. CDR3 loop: CASSSRLAGVSEQFF. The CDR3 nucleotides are TGCGCCAGCAGCTCAAGACTAGCGGGAGTAAGTGAGCAGTTCTTC.

The CDR3 protein is CASSRRTGWPGELFF. In DNA, the CDR3 is TGTGCCAGCAGTCGGCGGACAGGGTGGCCCGGGGAGCTGTTTTTT. The genes are TRBV27 and TRBJ2-2; the match to TRBD1 covers 8 bases. The CDR3 is 15 residues long. Germline V CDR1 and CDR2: MNHEY, SMNVEV (reference sequence). Trimming cost V 5 bases and J 6 bases; bases outside gene matches: 8.

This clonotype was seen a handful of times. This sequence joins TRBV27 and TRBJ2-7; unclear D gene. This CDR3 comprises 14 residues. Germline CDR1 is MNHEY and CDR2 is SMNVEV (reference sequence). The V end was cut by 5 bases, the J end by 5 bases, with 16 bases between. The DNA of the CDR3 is TGTGCCAGCAGTAGTCGTCTTGCCCCGGACGAGCAGTACTTC. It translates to CASSSRLAPDEQYF.

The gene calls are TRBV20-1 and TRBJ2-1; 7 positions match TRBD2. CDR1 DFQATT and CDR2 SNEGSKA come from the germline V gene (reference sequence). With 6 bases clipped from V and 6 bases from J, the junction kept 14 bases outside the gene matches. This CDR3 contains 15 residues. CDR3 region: CSAIPGTPGGNEQFF. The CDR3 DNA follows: TGCAGTGCCATACCTGGGACGCCGGGAGGCAATGAGCAGTTCTTC.

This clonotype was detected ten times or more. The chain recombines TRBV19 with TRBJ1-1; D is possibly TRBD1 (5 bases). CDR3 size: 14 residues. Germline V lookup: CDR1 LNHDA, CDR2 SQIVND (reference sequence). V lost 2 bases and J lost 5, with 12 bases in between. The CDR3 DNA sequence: TGTGCCAGTAGTATAAGGGGAGAGGATACTGAAGCTTTCTTT. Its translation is CASSIRGEDTEAFF.

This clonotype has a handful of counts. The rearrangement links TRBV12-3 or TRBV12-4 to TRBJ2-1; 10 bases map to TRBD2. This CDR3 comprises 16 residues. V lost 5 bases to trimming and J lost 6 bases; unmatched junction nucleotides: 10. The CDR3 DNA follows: TGTGCCAGCAGTCCCCAGGGTAGCGGGAGGCTCAATGAGCAGTTCTTC. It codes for CASSPQGSGRLNEQFF.

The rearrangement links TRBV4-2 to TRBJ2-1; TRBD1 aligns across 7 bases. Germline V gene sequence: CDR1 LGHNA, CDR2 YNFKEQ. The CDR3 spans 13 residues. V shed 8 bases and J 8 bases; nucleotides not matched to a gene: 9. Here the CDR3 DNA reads TGTGCCAGCCTCGGGACAGAGATCGATGAGCAGTTCTTC. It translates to CASLGTEIDEQFF.

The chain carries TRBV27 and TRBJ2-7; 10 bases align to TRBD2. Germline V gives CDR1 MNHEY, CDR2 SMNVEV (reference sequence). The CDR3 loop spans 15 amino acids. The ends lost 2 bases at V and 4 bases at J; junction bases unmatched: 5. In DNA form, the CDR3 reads TGTGCCAGCAGTTTACGAGCGGGAGGGAGGTACGAGCAGTACTTC. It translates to CASSLRAGGRYEQYF.

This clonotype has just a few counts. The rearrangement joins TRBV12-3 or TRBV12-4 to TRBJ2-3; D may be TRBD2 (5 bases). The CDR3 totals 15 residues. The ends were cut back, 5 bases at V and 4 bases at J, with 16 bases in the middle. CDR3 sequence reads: CASSETAGAPDTQYF. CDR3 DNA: TGTGCCAGCAGTGAGACGGCGGGTGCCCCAGATACGCAGTATTTT.

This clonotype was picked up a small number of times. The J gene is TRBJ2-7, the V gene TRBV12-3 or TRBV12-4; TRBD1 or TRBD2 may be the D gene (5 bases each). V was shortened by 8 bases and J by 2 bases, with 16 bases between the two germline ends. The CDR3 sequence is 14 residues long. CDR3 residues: CASGRQPGPYEQYF. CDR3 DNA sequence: TGTGCCAGCGGGAGACAGCCAGGGCCCTACGAGCAGTACTTC.

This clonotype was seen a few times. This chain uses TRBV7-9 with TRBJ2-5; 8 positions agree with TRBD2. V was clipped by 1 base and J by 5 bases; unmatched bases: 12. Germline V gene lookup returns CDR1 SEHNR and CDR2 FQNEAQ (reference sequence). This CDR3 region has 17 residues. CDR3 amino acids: CASSLGVAGGTLETQYF. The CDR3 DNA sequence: TGTGCCAGCAGCTTAGGCGTGGCGGGAGGCACCTTGGAGACCCAGTACTTC.

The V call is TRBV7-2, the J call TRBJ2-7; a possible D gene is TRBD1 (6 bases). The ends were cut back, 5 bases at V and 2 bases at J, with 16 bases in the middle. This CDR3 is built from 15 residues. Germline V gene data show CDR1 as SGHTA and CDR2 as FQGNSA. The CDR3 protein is CASSLIRAGAYEQYF. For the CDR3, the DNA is TGTGCCAGCAGCCTAATTAGGGCAGGGGCCTACGAGCAGTACTTC.

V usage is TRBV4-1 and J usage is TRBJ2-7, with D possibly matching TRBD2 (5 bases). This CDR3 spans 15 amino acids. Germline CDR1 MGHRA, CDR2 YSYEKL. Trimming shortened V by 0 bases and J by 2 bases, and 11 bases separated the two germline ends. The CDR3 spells CASSQEPAATYEQYF. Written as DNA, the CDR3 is TGCGCCAGCAGCCAAGAGCCAGCGGCGACCTACGAGCAGTACTTC.

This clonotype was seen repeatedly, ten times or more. The CDR3, as DNA: TGCGCCAGCAGCTTGGGACAGAGCACAGATACGCAGTATTTT. It encodes CASSLGQSTDTQYF. The chain recombines TRBV5-1 with TRBJ2-3; a weak D match, TRBD1 (5 bases). Germline V lookup: CDR1 SGHRS, CDR2 YFSETQ. CDR3 length: 14 residues. The V gene lost 0 bases and the J gene lost 0 bases, with 5 bases spanning the gap. The full variable domain, with the rest looked up from reference TRBV5-1 and TRBJ2-3, is KAGVTQTPRYLIKTRGQQVTLSCSPISGHRSVSWYQQTPGQGLQFLFEYFSETQRNKGNFPGRFSGRQFSNSRSEMNVSTLELGDSALYLCASSLGQSTDTQYFGPGTRLTVL.

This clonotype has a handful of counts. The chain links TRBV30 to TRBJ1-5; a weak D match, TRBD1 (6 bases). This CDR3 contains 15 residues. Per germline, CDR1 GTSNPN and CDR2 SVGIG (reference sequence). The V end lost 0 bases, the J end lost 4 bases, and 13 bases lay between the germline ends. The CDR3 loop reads CAWSVDRRLNQPQHF. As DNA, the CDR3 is TGTGCCTGGAGTGTAGACAGGCGGCTAAATCAGCCCCAGCATTTT.

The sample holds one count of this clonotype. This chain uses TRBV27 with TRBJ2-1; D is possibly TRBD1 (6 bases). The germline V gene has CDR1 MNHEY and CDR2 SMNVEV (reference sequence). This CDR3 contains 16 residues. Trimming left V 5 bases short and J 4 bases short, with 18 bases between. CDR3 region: CASSPGWGTPYNEQFF. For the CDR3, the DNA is TGTGCCAGCAGTCCCGGGTGGGGGACACCATACAATGAGCAGTTCTTC.

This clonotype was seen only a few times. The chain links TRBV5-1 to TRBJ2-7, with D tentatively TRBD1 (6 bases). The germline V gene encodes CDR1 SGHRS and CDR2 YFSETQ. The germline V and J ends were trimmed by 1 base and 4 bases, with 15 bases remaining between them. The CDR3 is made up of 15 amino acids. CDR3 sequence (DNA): TGCGCCAGCAGCTTGACGGCAGGGGATACTTACGAGCAGTACTTC. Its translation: CASSLTAGDTYEQYF. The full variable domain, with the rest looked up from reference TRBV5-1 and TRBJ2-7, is KAGVTQTPRYLIKTRGQQVTLSCSPISGHRSVSWYQQTPGQGLQFLFEYFSETQRNKGNFPGRFSGRQFSNSRSEMNVSTLELGDSALYLCASSLTAGDTYEQYFGPGTRLTVT.

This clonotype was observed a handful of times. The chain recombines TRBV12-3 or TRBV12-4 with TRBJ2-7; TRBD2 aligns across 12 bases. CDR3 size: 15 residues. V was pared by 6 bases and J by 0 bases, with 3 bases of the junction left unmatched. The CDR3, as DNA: TGTGCCAGCAGCACTAGCGGGAGGATCTCCTACGAGCAGTACTTC. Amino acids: CASSTSGRISYEQYF.

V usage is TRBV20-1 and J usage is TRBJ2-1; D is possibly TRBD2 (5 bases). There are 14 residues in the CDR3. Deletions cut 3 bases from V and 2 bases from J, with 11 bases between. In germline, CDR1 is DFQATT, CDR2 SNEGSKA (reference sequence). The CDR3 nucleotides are TGCAGTGCTAGTGGGCTAGCAGCCTACAATGAGCAGTTCTTC. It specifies CSASGLAAYNEQFF.

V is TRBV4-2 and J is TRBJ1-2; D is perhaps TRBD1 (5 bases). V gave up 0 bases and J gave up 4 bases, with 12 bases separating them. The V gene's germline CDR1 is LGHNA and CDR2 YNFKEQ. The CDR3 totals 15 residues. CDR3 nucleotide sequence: TGTGCCAGCAGCCAAGACGGAGGGACCCCCTATGGCTACACCTTC. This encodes CASSQDGGTPYGYTF.

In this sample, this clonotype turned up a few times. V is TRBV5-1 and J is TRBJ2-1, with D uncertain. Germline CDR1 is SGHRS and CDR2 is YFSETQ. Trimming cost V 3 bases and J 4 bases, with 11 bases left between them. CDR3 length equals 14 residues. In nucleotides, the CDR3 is TGCGCCAGCAGCTCGGTGAGAGGATACAATGAGCAGTTCTTC. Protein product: CASSSVRGYNEQFF.